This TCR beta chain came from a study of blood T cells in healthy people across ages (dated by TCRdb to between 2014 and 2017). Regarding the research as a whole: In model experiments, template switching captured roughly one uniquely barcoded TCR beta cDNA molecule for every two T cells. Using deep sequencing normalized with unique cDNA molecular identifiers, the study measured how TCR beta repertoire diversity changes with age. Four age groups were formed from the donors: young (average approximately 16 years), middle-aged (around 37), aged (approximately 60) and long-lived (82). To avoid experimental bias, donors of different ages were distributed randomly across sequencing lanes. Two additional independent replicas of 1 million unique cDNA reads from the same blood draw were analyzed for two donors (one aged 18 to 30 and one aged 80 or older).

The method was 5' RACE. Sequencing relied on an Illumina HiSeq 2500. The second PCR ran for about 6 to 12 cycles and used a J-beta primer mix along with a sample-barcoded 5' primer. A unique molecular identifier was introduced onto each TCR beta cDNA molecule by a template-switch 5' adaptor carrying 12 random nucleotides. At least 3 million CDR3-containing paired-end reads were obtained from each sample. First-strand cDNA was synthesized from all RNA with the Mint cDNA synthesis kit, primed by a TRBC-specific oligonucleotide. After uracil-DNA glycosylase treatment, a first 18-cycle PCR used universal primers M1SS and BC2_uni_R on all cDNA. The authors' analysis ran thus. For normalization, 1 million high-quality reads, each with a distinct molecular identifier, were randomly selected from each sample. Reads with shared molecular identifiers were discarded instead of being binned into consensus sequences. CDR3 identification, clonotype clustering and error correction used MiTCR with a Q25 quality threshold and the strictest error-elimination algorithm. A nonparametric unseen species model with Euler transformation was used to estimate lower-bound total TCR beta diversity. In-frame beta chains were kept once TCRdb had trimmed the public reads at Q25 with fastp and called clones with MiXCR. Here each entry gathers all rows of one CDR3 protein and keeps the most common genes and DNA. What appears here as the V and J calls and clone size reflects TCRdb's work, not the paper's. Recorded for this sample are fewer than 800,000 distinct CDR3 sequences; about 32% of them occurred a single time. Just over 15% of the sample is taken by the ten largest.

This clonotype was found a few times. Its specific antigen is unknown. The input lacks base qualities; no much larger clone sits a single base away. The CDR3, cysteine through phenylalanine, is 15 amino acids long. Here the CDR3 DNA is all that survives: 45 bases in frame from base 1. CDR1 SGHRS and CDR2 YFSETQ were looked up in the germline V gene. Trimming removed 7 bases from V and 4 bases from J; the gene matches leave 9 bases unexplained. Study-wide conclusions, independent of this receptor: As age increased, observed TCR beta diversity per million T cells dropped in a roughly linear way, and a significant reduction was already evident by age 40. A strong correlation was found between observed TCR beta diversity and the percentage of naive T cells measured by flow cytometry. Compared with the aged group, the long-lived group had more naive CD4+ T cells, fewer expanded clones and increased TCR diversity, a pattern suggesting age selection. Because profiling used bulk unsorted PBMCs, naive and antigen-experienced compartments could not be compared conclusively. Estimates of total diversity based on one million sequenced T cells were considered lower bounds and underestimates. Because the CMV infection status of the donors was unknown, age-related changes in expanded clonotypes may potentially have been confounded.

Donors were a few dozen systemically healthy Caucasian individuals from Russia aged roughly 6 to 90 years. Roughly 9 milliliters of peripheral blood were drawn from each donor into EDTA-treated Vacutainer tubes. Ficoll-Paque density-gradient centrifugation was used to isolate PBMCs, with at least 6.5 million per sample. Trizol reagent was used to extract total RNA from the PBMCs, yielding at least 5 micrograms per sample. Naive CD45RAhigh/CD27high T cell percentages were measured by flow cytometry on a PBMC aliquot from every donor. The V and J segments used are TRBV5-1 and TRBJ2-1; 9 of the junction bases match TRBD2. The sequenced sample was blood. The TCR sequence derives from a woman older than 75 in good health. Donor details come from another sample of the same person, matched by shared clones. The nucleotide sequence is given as TGCGCCAGCGGCCCCCTAGCGGGGTCATACAATGAGCAGTTCTTC. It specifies CASGPLAGSYNEQFF.